This T cell receptor (beta chain) was obtained from a study of technical replicates of blood from a handful of donors. Clones were read by immunoSEQ multiplex PCR, and TCRdb kept only the in-frame ones, dropping some. The sample lists 65,000 to 95,000 clones, around 97% occurring once. The germline CDR1 and CDR2 sequences are SGHNT and YENEEA. The CDR3 length is 15 residues. V lost 5 bases, J lost 0 bases, and 13 bases lay in between. The sample taken for sequencing was T cells isolated from PBMCs. This receptor was obtained from a human donor in good health. The chain carries TRBV11-3 and TRBJ2-5, with a weak D call TRBD2 (5 bases). The CDR3 DNA follows: TGTGCCAGCAGCCCCCGTGGGAGCGACCAAGAGACCCAGTACTTC. This encodes CASSPRGSDQETQYF.